Below, 15 T cell receptor beta chains from the same sample are listed, as sequenced in a study of blood T cell repertoires in COVID-19. Clones were sequenced by immunoSEQ multiplex PCR, and TCRdb holds only the in-frame ones, with some missing. The sample records tens of thousands of clones, 60% to 85% being singletons. Source material: peripheral blood. All receptors come from a woman in her seventies with active or convalescent COVID-19.

The genes are TRBV6-2 or TRBV6-3 and TRBJ1-5; D is ambiguous. CDR1 and CDR2 from the germline V gene are MNHEY and SVGEGT. V was pared by 6 bases and J by 3 bases, with 18 bases between. CDR3 length: 16 amino acids. The CDR3 DNA reads TGTGCCAGCAGCCGATCTGGGCACCCTATCAATCAGCCCCAGCATTTT. It translates to CASSRSGHPINQPQHF.

The V and J genes are TRBV7-9 and TRBJ2-1; D ambiguous. CDR3 size: 12 residues. The V gene's germline CDR1 is SEHNR and CDR2 FQNEAQ (reference sequence). V was trimmed by 2 bases and J by 9 bases, leaving 8 bases between them. This CDR3 reads CASSLFRGEQFF. DNA for the CDR3: TGTGCCAGCAGCTTATTCCGCGGTGAGCAGTTCTTC.

This clone was counted a single time. The rearrangement links TRBV27 to TRBJ2-1; the match to TRBD2 covers 12 bases. The CDR3 sequence is 16 residues long. After removal of 2 bases from V and 9 bases from J, the junction contained 8 bases not matched to a gene. The V gene's germline CDR1 is MNHEY and CDR2 SMNVEV (reference sequence). CDR3 in DNA: TGTGCCAGCAGTTTAGGGCTAGCGGGGGGGGCACGTGAGCAGTTCTTC. Protein sequence: CASSLGLAGGAREQFF.

The table lists this clone with a few counts. The chain joins TRBV5-1 to TRBJ1-1; 11 nucleotides agree with TRBD1. There are 15 residues in the CDR3. Germline loops: CDR1 SGHRS, CDR2 YFSETQ. V lost 3 bases to trimming and J lost 3 bases; unmatched junction nucleotides: 4. The DNA for the CDR3 is TGCGCCAGCAGCTCGCGGGACAGGGGGGACACTGAAGCTTTCTTT. Its protein is CASSSRDRGDTEAFF.

This clone was detected a few times. This sequence joins TRBV2 and TRBJ1-2; D not resolved. The CDR3 is 12 amino acids. Germline assignment: CDR1 SNHLY and CDR2 FYNNEI. V lost 5 bases and J 8 bases, leaving 12 bases between the germline ends. The chain's CDR3 is CASSPDSGGYTF. In DNA, the CDR3 is TGTGCCAGCAGTCCCGACTCGGGAGGCTACACCTTC.

The chain recombines TRBV28 with TRBJ1-6; D is perhaps TRBD1 (6 bases). Between the trimmed V and J ends, which lost 7 bases and 7 bases, there was a span of 17 bases. The CDR3 sequence is 15 residues long. In germline, CDR1 is MDHEN, CDR2 SYDVKM. CDR3 region: CASNLRGDRNSPLHF. The CDR3 DNA is TGTGCCAGCAACCTGCGAGGAGACAGGAATTCACCCCTCCACTTT.

The V call is TRBV5-4, the J call TRBJ2-6; TRBD1 aligns across 9 bases. The germline V gene encodes CDR1 SGHNT and CDR2 YYREEE (reference sequence). After removal of 3 bases from V and 2 bases from J, the junction contained 6 bases not matched to a gene. The CDR3 runs to 17 residues. CDR3 residues: CASSSPGQGAGANVLTF. CDR3 coding DNA: TGTGCCAGCAGCTCGCCGGGACAGGGTGCTGGGGCCAACGTCCTGACTTTC.

The rearrangement uses TRBV6-5 and TRBJ1-1; D not resolved. The length of the CDR3 is 15 residues. CDR1 and CDR2 from the germline V gene are MNHEY and SVGAGI. V lost 2 bases to trimming and J lost 7 bases, with 17 bases between them. CDR3 nucleotides: TGTGCCAGCAGTTACCTCAGCCCTACAGTTATTGAAGCTTTCTTT. Residues: CASSYLSPTVIEAFF.

The chain employs TRBV6-2 or TRBV6-3 and TRBJ2-7; 7 nucleotides align to TRBD2. This CDR3 comprises 17 residues. Trimming at V came to 6 bases and at J to 3 bases, leaving 17 bases not matched to a gene. Germline-derived CDR1 and CDR2 are MNHEY and SVGEGT. CDR3 in amino acids: CASSGMAGRNIHYEQYF. The CDR3 DNA reads as TGTGCCAGCAGCGGCATGGCCGGGAGGAATATCCACTACGAGCAGTACTTC.

CDR3 in amino acids: CASSQDGQGSNEKLFF. DNA of the CDR3: TGTGCCAGCAGCCAAGATGGACAGGGGTCGAATGAAAAACTGTTTTTT. The gene calls are TRBV3-1 (or the pseudogene TRBV3-2) and TRBJ1-4; 9 bases fit TRBD1. J gave up 5 bases and V 0 bases, and 4 bases lay outside the gene matches. CDR3 length: 16 amino acids. The germline gives CDR1 LGHDT, CDR2 YNNKEL (reference sequence).

The J gene is TRBJ1-5, the V gene TRBV6-2 or TRBV6-3; D is unresolved. Trimming removed 2 bases from V and 7 bases from J, with 9 bases in between. The length of the CDR3 is 13 residues. The germline V gene encodes CDR1 MNHEY and CDR2 SVGEGT. The CDR3, as DNA: TGTGCCAGCAGTTACCGGGGAGGCCAGCCCCAGCATTTT. It encodes CASSYRGGQPQHF.

This sequence joins TRBV3-1 (or the pseudogene TRBV3-2) and TRBJ1-1; a weak D match, TRBD1 (6 bases). The germline V and J ends were trimmed by 4 bases and 1 base, with 10 bases remaining between them. The CDR3 totals 14 residues. The germline V gene has CDR1 LGHDT and CDR2 YNNKEL (reference sequence). The CDR3 protein is CASSRLGQNTEAFF. CDR3 in DNA: TGTGCCAGCAGCCGACTGGGACAGAACACTGAAGCTTTCTTT.

The chain carries TRBV5-4 and TRBJ1-2; a possible D gene is TRBD1 (6 bases). V was shortened by 3 bases and J by 5 bases, with 17 bases between the two germline ends. CDR3 size: 15 residues. Germline V gives CDR1 SGHNT, CDR2 YYREEE (reference sequence). The CDR3 DNA sequence: TGTGCCAGCAGCTCCCCTTTGGGGGGGCCATATGGCTACACCTTC. Its translation: CASSSPLGGPYGYTF.

The chain recombines TRBV6-6 with TRBJ2-7; 7 bases are a match to TRBD2. The junction had 9 bases not matched to a gene; V was cut back by 11 bases and J by 2 bases. This CDR3 spans 13 amino acids. Germline V gene sequence: CDR1 MNHNY, CDR2 SVGAGI (reference sequence). CDR3 protein: CAGGGGGTYEQYF. CDR3 sequence (DNA): TGTGCCGGGGGGGGAGGCGGGACCTACGAGCAGTACTTC.

CDR3 in DNA: TGTGCCAGCAGCCAAGGTCGGACAGCGTCCTACGAGCAGTACTTC. Protein sequence: CASSQGRTASYEQYF. This chain joins TRBV3-1 (or the pseudogene TRBV3-2) and TRBJ2-7; TRBD1 might be the D (6 bases). Trimming shortened V by 1 base and J by 1 base, and 11 bases separated the two germline ends. CDR1 LGHDT and CDR2 YNNKEL come from the germline V gene (reference sequence). The CDR3 loop spans 15 amino acids.